This T cell receptor beta chain is from a study of cytomegalovirus exposure and HLA in healthy donors (dated by TCRdb to 2015 to 2018). In terms of the full investigation: The roughly 670 repertoires of the first cohort and the approximately 110 validation repertoires were produced on the same platform, according to a later analysis. The study aimed to test whether cataloging public T cell receptors could reveal signatures of past pathogen exposure. Besides the first cohort of roughly 640 subjects, a separate validation cohort made up of roughly 130 different subjects was used. To predict cytomegalovirus infection status, the study brought together high-throughput TCR immunosequencing, statistical association of individual TCRs with disease status, and machine learning. What the study reported, not specific to this receptor: Most TCR sequences were seen in very few donors, while some public TCRs were found in many individuals. All 120 or so repertoires were used to score co-occurrence in the validation cohort in a later analysis, because that analysis had no HLA typing for the cohort. In both the original and validation cohorts, the classifier was reported to diagnose cytomegalovirus status with high specificity and sensitivity. Of the cluster scores, roughly 93% were above 0 in a later analysis, which found that TCRs clustered in the first cohort also tended to co-occur in the roughly 130 validation repertoires. The authors suggested that the approach could potentially be generalized to other disease states and immunological phenotypes. Three of the identified cytomegalovirus-associated TCR beta chains were confirmed in vitro to be specific for cytomegalovirus antigens. The study gave a list of more than 150 TCR beta chains associated with cytomegalovirus.

Taken from cysteine to phenylalanine, the CDR3 has 15 residues. Just CDR3 DNA is preserved here, 45 bases in frame from base 1. V is reduced by 5 bases and J by 1 base, leaving a spacing of 12 bases between them. From the germline V gene, CDR1 is SGHTA and CDR2 is FQGTGA. The library was produced with the immunoSEQ multiplex PCR assay. Per the authors' processing: A statistical classification framework was built to diagnose cytomegalovirus status from the catalog of TCR beta chain sequences. TCRdb retrieved this table from immuneACCESS and kept in-frame rearrangements only. Not all clones are present; in checked studies, unresolved V genes account for under half, and no reason is known for the remainder. Clone size and the V and J calls come from that table; the DNA yielded D and trimming. This sample holds some 130,000 clones; about 88% were observed only once. Of the sample, 0.95% to 1.5% is held by the ten largest clones.

As to this clone: What this receptor recognizes is not known. Base qualities are not recorded, but no much larger clone differs from it by a single base.

The donors were included in the validation cohort of 90 to 150 subjects, a group kept apart from the roughly 700-subject first cohort. The rearranged chain carries TRBV7-3 and TRBJ2-1; the D segment could be TRBD2, given 5 matching bases. Sequencing was performed on PBMCs. The source of this sequence is a woman younger than 35 in good health and CMV-seronegative. Read as DNA, the sequence is TGTGCCAGCAGCGTGGGAGTAAGATCCTACAATGAGCAGTTCTTC. Translated, this is CASSVGVRSYNEQFF.